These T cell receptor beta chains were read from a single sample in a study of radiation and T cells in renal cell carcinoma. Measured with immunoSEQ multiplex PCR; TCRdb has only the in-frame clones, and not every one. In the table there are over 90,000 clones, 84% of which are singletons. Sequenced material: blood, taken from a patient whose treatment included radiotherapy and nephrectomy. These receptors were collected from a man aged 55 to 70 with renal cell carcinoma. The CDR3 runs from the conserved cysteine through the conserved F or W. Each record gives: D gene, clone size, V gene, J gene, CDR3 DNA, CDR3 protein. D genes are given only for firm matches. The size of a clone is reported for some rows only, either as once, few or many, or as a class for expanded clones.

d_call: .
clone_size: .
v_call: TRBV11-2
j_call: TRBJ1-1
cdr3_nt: TGTGCCAGCAGCTCGCAGACCGAGAACACTGAAGCTTTCTTT
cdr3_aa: CASSSQTENTEAFF

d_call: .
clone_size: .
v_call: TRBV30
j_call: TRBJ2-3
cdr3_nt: TGTGCCTGGAGTGTTACCACCTACACAGATACGCAGTATTTT
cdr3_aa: CAWSVTTYTDTQYF

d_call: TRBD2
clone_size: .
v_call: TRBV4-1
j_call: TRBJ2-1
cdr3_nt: TGCGCCAGCAGGGAGGAGGCTAGCGGCCCTTACAATGAGCAGTTCTTC
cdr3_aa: CASREEASGPYNEQFF

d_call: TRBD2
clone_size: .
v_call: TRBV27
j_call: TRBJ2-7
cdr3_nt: TGTGCCAGCAGCCCGACTAGCGGGAGCTACGAGCAGTACTTC
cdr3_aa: CASSPTSGSYEQYF

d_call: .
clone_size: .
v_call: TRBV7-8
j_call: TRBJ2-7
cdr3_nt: TGTGCCAGCAGTTCCTGGGACGAGCAGTACTTC
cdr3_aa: CASSSWDEQYF

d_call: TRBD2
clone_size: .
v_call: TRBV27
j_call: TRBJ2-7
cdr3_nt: TGTGCCAGCGGCCTTAGCGGGACCTACGAGCAGTACTTC
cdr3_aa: CASGLSGTYEQYF

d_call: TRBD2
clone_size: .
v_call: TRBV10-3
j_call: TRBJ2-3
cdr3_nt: TGTGCCATCAGCGCCCACAGCGGGAGCGAGGATACGCAGTATTTT
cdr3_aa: CAISAHSGSEDTQYF

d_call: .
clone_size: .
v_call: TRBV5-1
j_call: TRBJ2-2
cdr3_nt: TGCGCCAGCAGCTTGGCCGTCCAGACGCCCGGGGAGCTGTTTTTT
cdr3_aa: CASSLAVQTPGELFF

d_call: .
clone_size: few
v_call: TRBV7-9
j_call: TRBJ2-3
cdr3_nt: TGTGCCAGCACCGTTAGCGGAGTAAGCACAGATACGCAGTATTTT
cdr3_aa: CASTVSGVSTDTQYF

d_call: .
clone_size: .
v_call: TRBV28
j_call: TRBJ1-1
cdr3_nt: TGTGCCAGCAGTTTCAGGTACACTGAAGCTTTCTTT
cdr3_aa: CASSFRYTEAFF

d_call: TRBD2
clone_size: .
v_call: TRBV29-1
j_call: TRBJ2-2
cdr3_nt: TGCAGCGTTAGCGTCCGTAGCGGGATCGGCGCCGGGGAGCTGTTTTTT
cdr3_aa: CSVSVRSGIGAGELFF

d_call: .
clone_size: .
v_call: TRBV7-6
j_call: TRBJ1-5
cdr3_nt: TGTGCCAGCAGCCGAGCCCCCACAAATCAGCCCCAGCATTTT
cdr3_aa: CASSRAPTNQPQHF

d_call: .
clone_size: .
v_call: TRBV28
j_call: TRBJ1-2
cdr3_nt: TGTGCCAGCAGTTCTATTCAGGGAGCCTATGGCTACACCTTC
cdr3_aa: CASSSIQGAYGYTF